This T cell receptor beta chain is drawn from a study of blood T cell repertoires in COVID-19 (dated by TCRdb to 2020 to 2022). A note on the overall study: The collaborator samples originated in the United States, Italy and Spain and spanned the acute and convalescent phases of COVID-19. The prospective study material was composed of cDNA or gDNA derived from T cells, B-cell-depleted T cells, or PBMCs. Subjects who had been exposed to COVID-19, were actively infected with it, or had recovered from it provided the deeply sampled blood TCRbeta repertoires that made up the dataset. The repertoires were released in a freely available public database intended as a resource for research on the immune response to SARS-CoV-2. Samples came from the ongoing ImmuneRACE study (first 160 participants) plus 1,254 subjects from 6 global collaborators. A de-identified subject ID, COVID-19 status, age in years and sex were almost always included in the sample metadata. Where available, HLA class I and class II types were taken from metadata supplied by the sample provider and were not determined by assay-based typing. The paper as a whole reports these results and caveats: Clinical and demographic metadata were provided uncurated, with the amount varying by source and participant.

Each collaborating institution followed its own protocols to collect whole blood in K2EDTA tubes. For TCRbeta analysis, collaborators shipped samples as frozen whole blood, isolated PBMCs, or DNA extracted from either of those sample types. CDR1 and CDR2, per the germline V gene, are WSHSY and SAAADI. Measured from the cysteine to the phenylalanine, the CDR3 is 13 residues long. Only the CDR3 DNA stays, 39 bases, in frame from base 1. V drops 3 bases and J drops 1 base, leaving 6 bases in between. TCRbeta CDR3 regions were amplified from genomic DNA by means of the immunoSEQ Assay, a bias-controlled multiplex PCR. As for how the authors treated the data: The number of nucleated cells in each sample was estimated from the amplification of reference gene primers within the assay. Sequence reads were collapsed and filtered to measure the absolute abundance of every unique TCRbeta CDR3 rearrangement. Productive Simpson clonality was computed per sample as the square root of Simpson's diversity index over productive rearrangements. The source is immuneACCESS, and TCRdb retained only in-frame sequences with V and J called. Part of the clones is not carried over; for the studies checked, unresolved V genes explain less than half of this, and the remainder is unexplained. V and J calls and clone size are given by that table; D and trimming were obtained from the DNA. The sample profile shows approximately 110,000 clones; 80% to 90% of them were found once. 2.1% of the sample is in the top ten clones.

Notes on this clone: Its antigen is still unknown. There are no base qualities to consult, and no much larger clone falls within one base.

This clonotype was sampled from a human donor in a cohort sampled during active COVID-19. Sequencing was done on a sample of peripheral blood. The rearrangement joined TRBV10-2 to TRBJ1-1; 6 matching bases give a weak D call of TRBD1. CDR3 loop: CASSEGGNTEAFF. Here is the DNA: TGCGCCAGCAGTGAAGGGGGGAACACTGAAGCTTTCTTT.